A selection of T cell receptor beta chains follows, all from one sample in a study of cytomegalovirus exposure and HLA in healthy donors. Here immunoSEQ multiplex PCR was the method, and the copy in TCRdb shows in-frame clones only, minus some. Of more than 150,000 clones in the sample, 76% are singletons; the top ten hold about 1.5%. Sequencing was carried out using PBMCs. The receptors come from a young man in good health and CMV-seronegative. Both conserved end residues are part of each CDR3. The D gene is left open where the match is weak. Some rows mark clone size as missing; the rest say once, few, many or name a class of expanded clone.

>NA|TRBV27|TRBJ1-6|14|TRBD1
TGTGCCAGCAGTTCCTCAGGGGGCGGTTCACCCCTCCACTTT
CASSSSGGGSPLHF
>NA|TRBV5-1|TRBJ2-7|13|TRBD1
TGCGCCAGCAGCTTGGACAGGGGCATAGAGCAGTACTTC
CASSLDRGIEQYF
>NA|TRBV6-4|TRBJ2-1|15|TRBD1
TGTGCCAGCAGATCGACAGGGGGCCCACTAAGGGAGCAGTTCTTC
CASRSTGGPLREQFF
>NA|TRBV5-1|TRBJ2-1|17|TRBD2
TGCGCCAGCAGCTTGGGGCGGACTAGCGGGGGGGATAATGAGCAGTTCTTC
CASSLGRTSGGDNEQFF
>NA|TRBV2|TRBJ2-3|15|NA
TGTGCCAGCAGTGACGGCCAGGGGTTGCCAGATACGCAGTATTTT
CASSDGQGLPDTQYF
>NA|TRBV6-1|TRBJ2-5|13|NA
TGTGCCAGCACTTGGGGGCTACAAGAGACCCAGTACTTC
CASTWGLQETQYF
>once|TRBV13|TRBJ2-7|13|NA
TGTGCCAGCAGCTTAGAGGGGTGGTACGAGCAGTACTTC
CASSLEGWYEQYF
>NA|TRBV28|TRBJ2-3|19|TRBD2
TGTGCCAGCAGTTTTTGGGGGCGGAGCGGGGGCTCAAACACAGATACGCAGTATTTT
CASSFWGRSGGSNTDTQYF
>NA|TRBV27|TRBJ2-7|17|NA
TGTGCCAGCACCCCGACAGGGTCGAGGACTAATAATCCCGAGCAGTACTTC
CASTPTGSRTNNPEQYF
>NA|TRBV6-5|TRBJ1-6|15|TRBD1
TGTGCCAGCAGTTACAGACAGGGCGGGAATTCACCCCTCCACTTT
CASSYRQGGNSPLHF
>NA|TRBV7-2|TRBJ1-1|14|TRBD1
TGTGCCAGCACCCTTAATCAGGGGGACACTGAAGCTTTCTTT
CASTLNQGDTEAFF
>once|TRBV19|TRBJ1-5|14|NA
TGTGCCAGTAGTATTCCGGGGGGCAATCAGCCCCAGCATTTT
CASSIPGGNQPQHF
>NA|TRBV28|TRBJ2-7|15|TRBD1
TGTGCCAGCAGTTTTTTGGACAGGGACTCCTACGAGCAGTACTTC
CASSFLDRDSYEQYF
>few|TRBV6-1|TRBJ1-3|14|NA
TGTGCCAGCAGTCCCCAGGTCGGTGGAAACACCATATATTTT
CASSPQVGGNTIYF
>NA|TRBV2|TRBJ2-7|14|NA
TGTGCCAGCAAGGCCGTGACTCGCCTCTACGAGCAGTACTTC
CASKAVTRLYEQYF
>NA|TRBV11-1|TRBJ1-1|15|TRBD1
TGTGCCAGCATCAGGGACAGGGGGCGTTTGACTGAAGCTTTCTTT
CASIRDRGRLTEAFF
>NA|TRBV11-2|TRBJ2-5|14|NA
TGTGCCAGCAGCCCAAGGACGAACCGGCGGGCCCAGTACTTC
CASSPRTNRRAQYF
>NA|TRBV2|TRBJ2-3|15|NA
TGTGCCAGCAGTGACCAGGCGGGGCCCACAGATACGCAGTATTTT
CASSDQAGPTDTQYF
>NA|TRBV5-1|TRBJ2-3|15|TRBD1
TGCGCCAGCAGCCGAGGGGGCTTAAGCACAGATACGCAGTATTTT
CASSRGGLSTDTQYF
>once|TRBV28|TRBJ1-6|15|NA
TGTGCCAGCAGGACTACAACGGACTATAATTCACCCCTCCACTTT
CASRTTTDYNSPLHF
>few|TRBV7-9|TRBJ2-1|16|TRBD1
TGTGCCAGCAGCCCCCGACAGGGTAAAAGGGCCAATGAGCAGTTCTTC
CASSPRQGKRANEQFF